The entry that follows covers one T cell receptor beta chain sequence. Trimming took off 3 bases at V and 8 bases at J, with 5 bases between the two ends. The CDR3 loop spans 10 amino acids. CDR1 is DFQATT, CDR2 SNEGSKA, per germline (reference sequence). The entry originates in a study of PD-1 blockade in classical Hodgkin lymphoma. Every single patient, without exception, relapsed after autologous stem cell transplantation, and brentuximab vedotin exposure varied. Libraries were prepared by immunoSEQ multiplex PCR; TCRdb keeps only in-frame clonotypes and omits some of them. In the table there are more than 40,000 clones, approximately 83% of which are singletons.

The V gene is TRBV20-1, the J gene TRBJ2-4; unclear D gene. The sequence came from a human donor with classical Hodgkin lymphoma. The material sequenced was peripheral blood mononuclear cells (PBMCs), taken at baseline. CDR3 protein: CSASDHIQYF. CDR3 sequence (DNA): TGCAGTGCTAGTGACCACATTCAGTACTTC.